The 23 T cell receptor beta chains presented below share a single source sample, sequenced in a study of molecular identifiers for immune sequencing clone quantification. Via MiXCR, TCRdb re-called the PCR reads, giving one row per CDR3 protein. This table has over 600,000 distinct CDR3 sequences, around 20% appearing once. The sequenced material came from naive CD8+ T cells from blood, with Jurkat cell RNA spiked in. Stated subset: FACS-sorted CD8+CD4-CCR7+CD45RA+ naive T cells. Receptor source: a human donor in good health. Some libraries in this study had Jurkat cell RNA spiked in.

This clonotype was counted at least ten times. The chain carries TRBV9 and TRBJ1-6; no firm D call. CDR1 SGDLS and CDR2 YYNGEE come from the germline V gene. Between the trimmed V and J ends, which lost 4 bases and 5 bases, there was a span of 16 bases. The CDR3 loop spans 16 amino acids. CDR3 residues: CASSPDGSFNNSPLHF. The CDR3 region has the DNA TGTGCCAGCAGCCCAGACGGGTCCTTTAATAATTCACCCCTCCACTTT. Together with reference TRBV9 and TRBJ1-6, the CDR3 gives the full variable domain: DSGVTQTPKHLITATGQRVTLRCSPRSGDLSVYWYQQSLDQGLQFLIQYYNGEERAKGNILERFSAQQFPDLHSELNLSSLELGDSALYFCASSPDGSFNNSPLHFGNGTRLTVT.

This clonotype has ten or more counts. This chain links TRBV21-1 with TRBJ1-4; the D segment call TRBD1 is taken from the table without a DNA check. TRBV21-1 represents a pseudogene. This CDR3 has 17 amino acids. CDR3 coding DNA: TGTGCCAGCAGCAAGAGGATGCCGGGACGCGGCCGGGAAAAACTGTTTTTT. It codes for CASSKRMPGRGREKLFF.

V usage is TRBV4-3 and J usage is TRBJ2-1; perhaps D is TRBD1 or TRBD2 (5 bases each). Trimming left V 4 bases short and J 6 bases short, with 19 bases between. In germline, CDR1 is LGHNA, CDR2 YSLEER. The CDR3 covers 16 residues. The CDR3 is CASSPGTGLLGNEQFF. DNA of the CDR3: TGCGCCAGCAGCCCCGGGACGGGGTTACTTGGCAATGAGCAGTTCTTC.

J is TRBJ2-5 and V is TRBV3-1; D uncertain. The CDR3 is made up of 15 amino acids. V was pared by 0 bases and J by 4 bases, with 12 bases between. Germline V gene sequence: CDR1 LGHDT, CDR2 YNNKEL (reference sequence). The CDR3 is CASSQDSSPGETQYF. In nucleotides, the CDR3 is TGTGCCAGCAGCCAAGATTCGAGTCCCGGAGAGACCCAGTACTTC.

Many counts were recorded for this clonotype. The chain uses TRBV29-1 and TRBJ2-7; TRBD1 matches 7 bases. Germline V gene lookup returns CDR1 SQVTM and CDR2 ANQGSEA. V shed 7 bases, J shed 0 bases, and the junction held 6 bases outside the gene matches. This CDR3 comprises 13 residues. The CDR3 DNA follows: TGCAGCGCCCGGGGACAGAACTCCTACGAGCAGTACTTC. It encodes CSARGQNSYEQYF.

A few counts support this clonotype. CDR3 in DNA: TGTGCCAGCAGTTTCTTGGGGGTCTCGAACACTGAAGCTTTCTTT. This translates into CASSFLGVSNTEAFF. The V gene is TRBV27, the J gene TRBJ1-1; tentative D call: TRBD1 (5 bases). V lost 3 bases to trimming and J lost 1 base, with 12 bases between them. The CDR3 sequence is 15 residues long. Germline V lookup: CDR1 MNHEY, CDR2 SMNVEV (reference sequence).

As for this clonotype: At one end, the junction sequence differs from germline, possibly due to a read error. The V and J genes are TRBV12-3 or TRBV12-4 and TRBJ2-6; D perhaps matches TRBD2 (6 bases). The CDR3 length is 20 residues. The CDR3: CASSFIPTGVAGSGANVLAF. The CDR3 DNA is TGTGCCAGCAGTTTCATCCCAACGGGGGTCGCGGGTTCTGGGGCCAACGTCCTGGCTTTC.

The J gene is TRBJ2-1, the V gene TRBV11-2; D tentatively reads TRBD1 or TRBD2 (10 bases each). This CDR3 comprises 23 residues. Germline V lookup: CDR1 SGHAT, CDR2 FQNNGV. V was cut by 0 bases and J by 2 bases, with 32 bases left in between. CDR3 DNA: TGTGCCAGCAGCTTAGACAGGGGGGTGGACAGGGGGGGACTAGCGTCCCCCTACAATGAGCAGTTCTTC. It codes for CASSLDRGVDRGGLASPYNEQFF. Filled out from reference TRBV11-2 and TRBJ2-1, the complete variable domain reads EAGVAQSPRYKIIEKRQSVAFWCNPISGHATLYWYQQILGQGPKLLIQFQNNGVVDDSQLPKDRFSAERLKGVDSTLKIQPAKLEDSAVYLCASSLDRGVDRGGLASPYNEQFFGPGTRLTVL.

Many counts were recorded for this clonotype. The V gene is TRBV7-9, the J gene TRBJ2-6; D is unresolved. Trimming left V 5 bases short and J 2 bases short, with 13 bases between. The CDR3 consists of 16 residues. Germline loops: CDR1 SEHNR, CDR2 FQNEAQ (reference sequence). The CDR3 sequence: CASSPPLGPGANVLTF. As DNA, the CDR3 is TGTGCCAGCAGCCCACCCCTGGGCCCTGGGGCCAACGTCCTGACTTTC.

The chain joins TRBV4-3 to TRBJ2-5; no clear D gene. V lost 4 bases and J lost 7, with 16 bases in between. The CDR3 runs 14 residues. Germline V gene data show CDR1 as LGHNA and CDR2 as YSLEER. The CDR3 DNA follows: TGCGCCAGCAGCCTTGGGCTCTCAACGGGGACCCAGTACTTC. Translated, it gives CASSLGLSTGTQYF.

As for this clonotype: Germline and junction disagree at one end, which may indicate a read error. This chain uses TRBV6-5 with TRBJ2-5, with 9 nucleotides matching TRBD2. The CDR3 totals 19 residues. From germline, CDR1 is MNHEY and CDR2 SVGAGI. The CDR3 DNA follows: TGTGCCGGCAGTTCGCCCGACGGTAGCGGGGGCCAGTACCAAGAGACCCAGTACTTC. Translation gives CAGSSPDGSGGQYQETQYF.

This clonotype has at least ten counts. V and J are TRBV4-3 and TRBJ1-1; a weak D match, TRBD1 (5 bases). Trimming took off 0 bases at V and 1 base at J, with 15 bases between the two ends. The CDR3 sequence is 17 residues long. Per the germline V gene, CDR1 is LGHNA and CDR2 is YSLEER. This CDR3 is CASSQDLISQENTEAFF. Written as DNA, the CDR3 is TGCGCCAGCAGCCAAGATCTGATATCACAGGAGAACACTGAAGCTTTCTTT.

The chain joins TRBV19 to TRBJ1-1; D call uncertain. Trimming removed 10 bases from V and 1 base from J, with 10 bases in between. The CDR3 has 12 residues. Germline V gene sequence: CDR1 LNHDA, CDR2 SQIVND (reference sequence). The CDR3 is CATGAQNTEAFF. The DNA of the CDR3 is TGTGCCACCGGAGCACAGAACACTGAAGCTTTCTTT.

The rearrangement joins TRBV20-1 to TRBJ2-3; 8 bases line up with TRBD2. The germline V gene has CDR1 DFQATT and CDR2 SNEGSKA (reference sequence). Trimming cost V 4 bases and J 6 bases; bases outside gene matches: 27. The CDR3 loop spans 20 amino acids. The CDR3 nucleotides read TGCAGTGCTACCGGGGCAGGGGCTCTCGGGTTAGCGGGGTCTCAGGATACGCAGTATTTT. Protein: CSATGAGALGLAGSQDTQYF.

The rearrangement joins TRBV4-3 to TRBJ2-5; D assignment may be TRBD1 or TRBD2 (6 bases each). The CDR3 has 15 amino acids. Germline loops: CDR1 LGHNA, CDR2 YSLEER. V dropped 4 bases and J dropped 2 bases, with 14 bases sitting between them. The CDR3 protein is CASSPHGGLQETQYF. The CDR3 DNA follows: TGCGCCAGCAGCCCGCACGGGGGCTTACAAGAGACCCAGTACTTC.

In regard to this clonotype: This could be a read error, since a much larger clone is one nucleotide away. The V call is TRBV5-1, the J call TRBJ1-1; D remains unclear. The CDR3 covers 14 residues. The V gene's germline CDR1 is SGHRS and CDR2 YFSETQ. The CDR3 region is CASSPGFGNTEASF. CDR3 in DNA: TGCGCCAGCAGCCCGGGCTTTGGTAACACTGAAGCTTCCTTT.

The table lists this clonotype with many counts. The chain employs TRBV7-9 and TRBJ1-1, with 7 positions matching TRBD1. The V gene end was trimmed by 5 bases and the J gene end by 4 bases; junction bases not matched to a gene: 10. CDR1 and CDR2 (germline): SEHNR, FQNEAQ (reference sequence). The CDR3 totals 15 residues. DNA for the CDR3: TGTGCCAGCAGCAGAAACAGGGGCTCGAGCACTGAAGCTTTCTTT. Protein product: CASSRNRGSSTEAFF.

This clonotype was recorded a few times. The rearrangement uses TRBV5-1 and TRBJ2-7; no clear D gene. CDR1 and CDR2 from the germline V gene are SGHRS and YFSETQ. The CDR3 runs 12 residues. Trimming took 0 bases from V and 6 from J, leaving 7 bases between them. In DNA form, the CDR3 reads TGCGCCAGCAGCTTGGACCTTCTCGAGCAGTACTTC. Protein sequence: CASSLDLLEQYF.

This clonotype was detected ten times or more. The rearrangement joins TRBV7-9 to TRBJ1-3; no firm D call. Looked up from germline, CDR1 is SEHNR and CDR2 is FQNEAQ (reference sequence). Trimming stripped 0 bases from V and 1 base from J, with 10 bases between. The CDR3 extends over 16 amino acids. DNA of the CDR3: TGTGCCAGCAGCTTAGCGCTTGGAGTATCTGGAAACACCATATATTTT. The encoded protein is CASSLALGVSGNTIYF.

At least ten counts were recorded for this clonotype. The chain carries TRBV28 and TRBJ1-1; D perhaps matches TRBD1 (6 bases). The CDR3 extends over 15 amino acids. From germline, CDR1 is MDHEN and CDR2 SYDVKM. Between the trimmed V and J ends, which lost 6 bases and 0 bases, there was a span of 14 bases. The CDR3 here is CASSPETGMNTEAFF. CDR3 sequence (DNA): TGTGCCAGCAGCCCAGAGACAGGAATGAACACTGAAGCTTTCTTT. The variable domain in full, with the rest retrieved from reference TRBV28 and TRBJ1-1, is DVKVTQSSRYLVKRTGEKVFLECVQDMDHENMFWYRQDPGLGLRLIYFSYDVKMKEKGDIPEGYSVSREKKERFSLILESASTNQTSMYLCASSPETGMNTEAFFGQGTRLTVV.

At least ten counts were recorded for this clonotype. J is TRBJ1-5 and V is TRBV28; perhaps TRBD1 as D (6 bases). V was shortened by 9 bases and J by 6 bases, with 12 bases between the two germline ends. The CDR3 loop spans 12 amino acids. In germline, CDR1 is MDHEN, CDR2 SYDVKM. The CDR3 is CASKQGIQPQHF. The CDR3 DNA follows: TGTGCCAGTAAACAGGGAATTCAGCCCCAGCATTTT.

This clonotype showed up many times. This chain links TRBV20-1 with TRBJ2-4; 11 bases are shared with TRBD2. The CDR3 has 16 residues. Germline V gene lookup returns CDR1 DFQATT and CDR2 SNEGSKA (reference sequence). Trimming cost V 2 bases and J 8 bases; bases outside gene matches: 11. In DNA form, the CDR3 reads TGCAGTGCTAGACCCGCTAGCGGGGGGCCCTGGGACATTCAGTACTTC. Translated, it gives CSARPASGGPWDIQYF.

Concerning this clonotype: This may arise from a read error, as a much more abundant clone is one base away. The V call is TRBV7-6, the J call TRBJ1-1, with 7 bases that match TRBD1. There are 18 residues in the CDR3. The V gene's germline CDR1 is SGHVS and CDR2 FNYEAQ. V lost 6 bases, J lost 6 bases, and 22 bases stayed unmatched. This chain's CDR3 is CASSPVEGARGSDAEAFF. CDR3 coding DNA: TGTGCCAGCAGTCCCGTAGAGGGGGCCCGGGGTTCCGACGCTGAAGCTTTCTTT.